This T cell receptor beta chain was captured by sequencing in a study of CXCR3-negative and CXCR3-positive naive CD8 T cells. Study-level points and caveats: Post-cryopreservation CXCR3 expression was partly diminished, and the bulk of assays employed fresh PBMCs.

Note on this clonotype: Its antigen is unknown.

Libraries were UMI-labeled 5' RACE TRB cDNA. For each CDR3 protein, TCRdb gives one entry from its re-call of the 5' RACE reads, without DNA. The listing contains about 43,000 distinct CDR3 sequences. The receptor was derived from a human donor in good health. Some clones in this sample may be carry-over from other donors' samples. Sequenced: memory CD8+ T cells from blood.

The CDR3 region is CASSFPRGDTEAFF. The chain employs TRBV7-9 and TRBJ1-1; TCRdb selects TRBD1, and the lack of DNA leaves this call unchecked. The V gene's germline CDR1 is SEHNR and CDR2 FQNEAQ (reference sequence). The CDR3 is 14 residues long.